This record covers a single T cell receptor beta chain. Random-hexamer reverse transcription was applied to about 0.45 to 1 ug RNA. Each CDR3 protein is one row after TCRdb ran MiXCR on the immunoSEQ multiplex PCR reads. The data hold roughly 200,000 distinct CDR3 sequences, with approximately 95% observed a single time. This sample was taken from a study of CD8 T cells in Susac syndrome. The CDR3 totals 15 residues. Trimming pared 0 bases from V and 5 bases from J, leaving 13 bases between. CDR1 is LNHNV, CDR2 YYDKDF, per germline (reference sequence). The J gene is TRBJ1-1, the V gene TRBV15; TRBD1 might be the D (6 bases). Sequenced input: CD4+ T cells from PBMCs. This receptor was identified in a human donor in good health. CDR3 coding DNA: TGTGCCACCAGCAGAGATAGAGCAGGGGAAACTGAAGCTTTCTTT. It is translated as CATSRDRAGETEAFF.